Below are 19 T cell receptor beta chains sequenced from a single sample in a study of blood T cell repertoires in COVID-19. TCRdb keeps only in-frame clones here, not all; method: immunoSEQ multiplex PCR. The top ten hold 3.7% of the sample, which has under 200,000 clones, around 87% seen once. The sample consisted of peripheral blood. The receptors shown here come from a man between 18 and 29 years old with active or convalescent COVID-19.

The J gene is TRBJ2-3, the V gene TRBV29-1; 7 nucleotides match TRBD2. Germline CDR1 is SQVTM and CDR2 is ANQGSEA. The CDR3 loop spans 15 amino acids. V gave up 1 base and J gave up 0 bases; unmatched junction bases: 4. CDR3: CSVEGGGVSTDTQYF. CDR3 in DNA: TGCAGCGTTGAAGGTGGGGGGGTTAGCACAGATACGCAGTATTTT.

The chain has TRBV18 and TRBJ1-2; 10 bases agree with TRBD1. Germline V gene data show CDR1 as KGHSH and CDR2 as LQKENI. Germline trimming cut 2 bases from V and 4 bases from J; bases unmatched to any gene: 7. The CDR3 extends over 16 amino acids. CDR3 loop: CASSPSGTGVSYGYTF. CDR3 in DNA: TGTGCCAGCTCACCATCCGGGACAGGGGTCTCCTATGGCTACACCTTC. Full variable domain (outside the CDR3, taken from reference TRBV18 and TRBJ1-2): NAGVMQNPRHLVRRRGQEARLRCSPMKGHSHVYWYRQLPEEGLKFMVYLQKENIIDESGMPKERFSAEFPKEGPSILRIQQVVRGDSAAYFCASSPSGTGVSYGYTFGSGTRLTVV.

V gene TRBV2 combines with J gene TRBJ1-1; tentatively, D is TRBD1 (5 bases). V gave up 8 bases and J gave up 1 base, with 17 bases separating them. There are 15 residues in the CDR3. Germline-derived CDR1 and CDR2 are SNHLY and FYNNEI. The CDR3 loop is CASALLGQGNTEAFF. The CDR3, as DNA: TGTGCCAGCGCCCTATTGGGGCAGGGGAACACTGAAGCTTTCTTT.

The V and J genes are TRBV6-6 and TRBJ2-4, with TRBD1 as a possible D gene (5 bases). V lost 7 bases and J 6 bases, leaving 13 bases between the germline ends. The CDR3 totals 13 residues. Looked up from germline, CDR1 is MNHNY and CDR2 is SVGAGI (reference sequence). The CDR3: CASTQGTPNIQYF. The CDR3 DNA is TGTGCCAGCACCCAGGGAACGCCAAACATTCAGTACTTC.

This clone was counted a single time. The J gene is TRBJ1-1, the V gene TRBV2; 9 nucleotides align to TRBD1. With 6 bases clipped from V and 0 bases from J, the junction kept 8 bases outside the gene matches. Germline CDR1 SNHLY, CDR2 FYNNEI. The CDR3 contains 16 residues. CDR3 loop: CASSLGQGMLNTEAFF. CDR3 DNA sequence: TGTGCCAGCAGCTTGGGACAGGGTATGTTGAACACTGAAGCTTTCTTT.

This clone has only one observation. V is TRBV5-4 and J is TRBJ2-5, with 8 bases fitting TRBD1. CDR3 length equals 15 residues. Per the germline V gene, CDR1 is SGHNT and CDR2 is YYREEE (reference sequence). V dropped 3 bases and J dropped 3; count of bases not matched to a gene: 7. CDR3 coding DNA: TGTGCCAGCAGCTCGAGGACAGGGAACAAAGAGACCCAGTACTTC. It encodes CASSSRTGNKETQYF.

The table lists this clone with a few counts. V usage is TRBV7-9 and J usage is TRBJ1-2, with TRBD1 matching over 9 bases. The CDR3 has 16 amino acids. Germline V gene data show CDR1 as SEHNR and CDR2 as FQNEAQ (reference sequence). The V and J ends lost 4 bases and 1 base, in that order; junction bases with no gene match: 7. CDR3 residues: CASSSPGQGLNYGYTF. CDR3 nucleotides: TGTGCCAGCAGCTCACCGGGACAGGGACTTAACTATGGCTACACCTTC.

The V gene is TRBV11-2, the J gene TRBJ1-1, with 7 bases fitting TRBD1. V was clipped by 0 bases and J by 11 bases; unmatched bases: 3. The germline gives CDR1 SGHAT, CDR2 FQNNGV. This CDR3 contains 12 residues. CDR3 sequence: CASSLEDRRAFF. The CDR3 nucleotides read TGTGCCAGCAGCTTAGAGGACAGGAGGGCTTTCTTT.

The chain joins TRBV5-1 to TRBJ2-7; the D gene is possibly TRBD1 (6 bases). With 1 base removed from V and 3 bases from J, the gap between germline ends came to 11 bases. Germline V CDR1 and CDR2: SGHRS, YFSETQ. The CDR3 has 14 residues. The CDR3 sequence: CASSLTGSIYEQYV. In nucleotides, the CDR3 is TGCGCCAGCAGCTTGACAGGGTCGATCTACGAGCAGTACGTC.

The V gene is TRBV14, the J gene TRBJ2-7, with a tentative D call TRBD2 (5 bases). With 4 bases removed from V and 6 bases from J, the gap between germline ends came to 10 bases. The CDR3 is 12 residues long. Germline V gene sequence: CDR1 SGHDN, CDR2 FVKESK. As DNA, the CDR3 is TGTGCCAGCAGCCGAACTAGTGTCGAGCAGTACTTC. Its translation: CASSRTSVEQYF. The entire variable domain, with the rest obtained from reference TRBV14 and TRBJ2-7, is as follows: EAGVTQFPSHSVIEKGQTVTLRCDPISGHDNLYWYRRVMGKEIKFLLHFVKESKQDESGMPNNRFLAERTGGTYSTLKVQPAELEDSGVYFCASSRTSVEQYFGPGTRLTVT.

In this sample, this clone turned up once. In DNA form, the CDR3 reads TGTGCCAGCAGCGCCCGTCGGGAGGGGGGTTCAACTAATGAAAAACTGTTTTTT. It is translated as CASSARREGGSTNEKLFF. The J gene is TRBJ1-4, the V gene TRBV3-1 (or the pseudogene TRBV3-2), with a tentative D call TRBD1 (6 bases). Germline CDR1 reads LGHDT; CDR2 reads YNNKEL (reference sequence). This CDR3 spans 18 amino acids. V lost 5 bases and J 0 bases, leaving 19 bases between the germline ends.

The chain carries TRBV15 and TRBJ2-7, with 8 bases matching TRBD1. The CDR3 is 14 amino acids. The germline V gene encodes CDR1 LNHNV and CDR2 YYDKDF (reference sequence). V shed 3 bases and J 3 bases; nucleotides not matched to a gene: 4. DNA for the CDR3: TGTGCCACCAGCAGTCTTACAGGGGGCTACGAGCAGTACTTC. This codes for CATSSLTGGYEQYF.

This clone was found a few times. The V call is TRBV2, the J call TRBJ1-5; possibly TRBD1 for D (6 bases). This CDR3 has 15 residues. CDR1 and CDR2 from the germline V gene are SNHLY and FYNNEI. V lost 10 bases, J lost 3 bases, and 19 bases lay in between. The CDR3: CATTRGGDPNQPQHF. CDR3 nucleotide sequence: TGTGCCACCACAAGAGGGGGGGACCCCAATCAGCCCCAGCATTTT.

V is TRBV6-6 and J is TRBJ1-6; D uncertain. The germline V and J ends were trimmed by 7 bases and 14 bases, with 15 bases remaining between them. The CDR3 runs 12 residues. The germline CDR1 and CDR2 sequences are MNHNY and SVGAGI (reference sequence). DNA for the CDR3: TGTGCCAGCACCCAAAAGGGAGGAGCCCTCCACTTT. This translates into CASTQKGGALHF.

V and J are TRBV7-2 and TRBJ2-7, with D possibly TRBD1 on 5 matching bases. CDR3 size: 14 residues. Germline loops: CDR1 SGHTA, CDR2 FQGNSA. Trimming cost V 2 bases and J 6 bases, with 14 bases left between them. The CDR3 here is CASSLSRAFGEQYV. In nucleotides, the CDR3 is TGTGCCAGCAGCTTAAGCAGGGCTTTTGGCGAGCAGTACGTC.

The V call is TRBV6-5, the J call TRBJ2-7; tentatively, D is TRBD1 (6 bases). Per the germline V gene, CDR1 is MNHEY and CDR2 is SVGAGI. V was clipped by 11 bases and J by 4 bases, with 12 bases between them. This CDR3 is built from 11 residues. The CDR3 nucleotides read TGTGCCGTTCGACAGGCATACGAGCAGTACTTC. Translating it yields CAVRQAYEQYF.

J is TRBJ1-3 and V is TRBV5-4; D perhaps matches TRBD1 (5 bases). The V gene's germline CDR1 is SGHNT and CDR2 YYREEE (reference sequence). The CDR3 contains 14 residues. V shed 10 bases and J shed 0 bases, with 14 bases lying between them. This chain's CDR3 is CAGGSADSGNTIYF. The CDR3 coding sequence is TGTGCCGGGGGGTCTGCTGACTCTGGAAACACCATATATTTT.

The chain employs TRBV19 and TRBJ1-6, with 7 bases lining up with TRBD1. CDR1 and CDR2 from the germline V gene are LNHDA and SQIVND (reference sequence). V was clipped by 6 bases and J by 5 bases; unmatched bases: 10. The CDR3 length is 16 residues. The CDR3 DNA is TGTGCCAGTAGCGACAGGGAAGGGTCGAATAATTCACCCCTCCACTTT. It specifies CASSDREGSNNSPLHF. Full variable domain (outside the CDR3, taken from reference TRBV19 and TRBJ1-6): DGGITQSPKYLFRKEGQNVTLSCEQNLNHDAMYWYRQDPGQGLRLIYYSQIVNDFQKGDIAEGYSVSREKKESFPLTVTSAQKNPTAFYLCASSDREGSNNSPLHFGNGTRLTVT.

The chain has TRBV15 and TRBJ2-1; perhaps TRBD2 as D (5 bases). From germline, CDR1 is LNHNV and CDR2 YYDKDF (reference sequence). The CDR3 covers 14 residues. The V and J ends lost 5 bases and 5 bases respectively, with 13 bases between them. The CDR3 DNA reads TGTGCCACCAGCCGTCTGAGGGAAAACAATGAGCAGTTCTTC. Its protein product is CATSRLRENNEQFF.